Below, 4 T cell receptor beta chains from the same sample are listed, as sequenced in a study of T cell responses to AZD1222 COVID-19 vaccine. Clones were sequenced by immunoSEQ multiplex PCR, and TCRdb holds only the in-frame ones, with some missing. Among 150,000 to 160,000 clones listed, 88% were seen once. The sequences come from peripheral blood, collected on day 0 of AZD1222 vaccination. These receptors were obtained from an adult in good health.

The chain couples TRBV3-1 (or the pseudogene TRBV3-2) to TRBJ2-3; D remains ambiguous. The CDR3 sequence is 15 residues long. The V gene's germline CDR1 is LGHDT and CDR2 YNNKEL (reference sequence). With 5 bases removed from V and 0 bases from J, the gap between germline ends came to 12 bases. CDR3 bases: TGTGCCAGCAGCGACTCCGCCTCTAGCACAGATACGCAGTATTTT. It codes for CASSDSASSTDTQYF.

This clone was seen once. The chain carries TRBV7-3 and TRBJ2-6; the D is unclear. Germline CDR1 SGHTA, CDR2 FQGTGA. The CDR3 covers 15 residues. V was pared by 2 bases and J by 2 bases, with 7 bases between. CDR3 residues: CASSLGWTGANVLTF. CDR3 coding DNA: TGTGCCAGCAGCTTAGGCTGGACTGGGGCCAACGTCCTGACTTTC.

This rearrangement joins TRBV5-1 to TRBJ1-2; D gene ambiguous. Germline V gene sequence: CDR1 SGHRS, CDR2 YFSETQ. Trimming pared 7 bases from V and 7 bases from J, leaving 17 bases between. The CDR3 contains 13 residues. CDR3 sequence (DNA): TGCGCCAGCGGGGAGGCGGGAAATCCTGGCTACACCTTC. Amino acids: CASGEAGNPGYTF.

The J gene is TRBJ1-3, the V gene TRBV4-1; D gene uncertain. V lost 0 bases, J lost 3 bases, and 6 bases lay in between. CDR3 length: 14 amino acids. CDR1 and CDR2 from the germline V gene are MGHRA and YSYEKL. CDR3: CASSQEIVGNTIYF. Here the CDR3 DNA reads TGCGCCAGCAGCCAAGAAATTGTTGGAAACACCATATATTTT.